This T cell receptor beta chain originates from a study of cytomegalovirus exposure and HLA in healthy donors. Study-level background: Around 79 million unique TCRs, all from HLA-typed donors, were included in an early release of the data.

On this clone itself: Antigen: not known.

Trimming at V came to 1 base and at J to 4 bases, leaving 7 bases not matched to a gene. CDR1 and CDR2 from the germline V gene are SGHRS and YFSETQ. The CDR3 has 17 amino acids. Regarding the study as a whole: Through in vitro validation, a few CMV-associated chains were shown to be specific for CMV antigens. At a 0.05 false discovery rate, a later analysis found roughly 17,000 TCR beta sequences to be associated with HLA alleles.

The donors were healthy bone marrow donors. In the PCR, 60 Vbeta and 13 Jbeta primers were used. The method was immunoSEQ multiplex PCR; TCRdb's version includes in-frame clones alone and lacks a portion of them. The sample has over 50,000 clones; roughly 80% are singletons. The sample taken for sequencing was PBMCs. The receptor was isolated from a middle-aged man in good health and CMV-seronegative. The V gene is TRBV5-1, the J gene TRBJ2-3; TRBD2 matches at 12 bases. The CDR3 nucleotides read TGCGCCAGCAGCTTGCTGCCTAGCGGGGGGGCATCAGATACGCAGTATTTT. It codes for CASSLLPSGGASDTQYF.